Presented here are 8 T cell receptor beta chains from one specimen sequenced in a study of cytomegalovirus exposure and HLA in healthy donors. Amplification used 60 Vbeta primers and 13 Jbeta primers. TCRdb keeps only in-frame clones here, not all; method: immunoSEQ multiplex PCR. The sample has roughly 200,000 clones, approximately 86% seen once. Sequencing used PBMCs. Receptors were obtained from a woman aged 25 to 45 in good health and CMV-seronegative.

The J gene is TRBJ1-1, the V gene TRBV6-1; 8 bases agree with TRBD1. Germline CDR1 is MNHNS and CDR2 is SASEGT. After removal of 7 bases from V and 4 bases from J, the junction contained 8 bases not matched to a gene. CDR3 length: 14 residues. The CDR3 spells CASTETGVFTEAFF. In nucleotides, the CDR3 is TGTGCCAGCACCGAGACAGGGGTTTTCACTGAAGCTTTCTTT.

The rearrangement joins TRBV11-3 to TRBJ2-5; D might be TRBD2 (6 bases). The germline gives CDR1 SGHNT, CDR2 YENEEA. V was shortened by 4 bases and J by 0 bases, with 9 bases between the two germline ends. The CDR3 spans 14 residues. As DNA, the CDR3 is TGTGCCAGCAGCTCTAGACTAGACCAAGAGACCCAGTACTTC. Amino acids: CASSSRLDQETQYF.

On this clone itself: The junction departs from germline at one end; a sequencing error may be responsible. The gene calls are TRBV6-4 and TRBJ1-1; no clear D. The CDR3 totals 14 residues. Per the germline V gene, CDR1 is MRHNA and CDR2 is SNTAGT. For the CDR3, the DNA is TGTGCCAGCAGTTACTCGAGCGGTTACACTGAAGCTTTCTTT. Its translation: CASSYSSGYTEAFF.

The rearrangement uses TRBV4-2 and TRBJ2-3; 11 bases align to TRBD2. This CDR3 contains 16 residues. The J segment lost 2 bases and the V segment lost 2 bases, leaving 3 bases of the junction unmatched. Germline V gives CDR1 LGHNA, CDR2 YNFKEQ. The CDR3 sequence: CASSQTTSGVTDTQYF. For the CDR3, the DNA is TGTGCCAGCAGCCAAACGACTAGCGGGGTCACAGATACGCAGTATTTT.

This sequence joins TRBV5-6 and TRBJ2-1, with TRBD2 identical over 7 bases. Germline V CDR1 and CDR2: SGHDT, YYEEEE. With 4 bases clipped from V and 5 bases from J, the junction kept 9 bases outside the gene matches. This CDR3 spans 15 amino acids. The CDR3 bases are TGTGCCAGCAGCCCTGGGGGGGGTTCCCACAATGAGCAGTTCTTC. Protein product: CASSPGGGSHNEQFF.

The CDR3 DNA sequence: TGTGCCAGCAGTCTGACAGTCTACGAGCAGTACTTC. Translation gives CASSLTVYEQYF. J is TRBJ2-7 and V is TRBV6-6, with D possibly TRBD1 on 5 matching bases. The CDR3 consists of 12 residues. V dropped 5 bases and J dropped 3 bases, with 8 bases sitting between them. Germline V gene sequence: CDR1 MNHNY, CDR2 SVGAGI (reference sequence).

This chain links TRBV5-1 with TRBJ1-5, with TRBD1 as a possible D gene (5 bases). V was clipped by 0 bases and J by 4 bases, with 11 bases between them. The CDR3 covers 15 residues. Germline loops: CDR1 SGHRS, CDR2 YFSETQ. For the CDR3, the DNA is TGCGCCAGCAGCTTGGTATCAGGGAGGAATCAGCCCCAGCATTTT. Its translation: CASSLVSGRNQPQHF.

The rearrangement links TRBV19 to TRBJ2-1; 9 nucleotides align to TRBD2. Trimming cost V 3 bases and J 2 bases; bases outside gene matches: 5. The CDR3 consists of 16 residues. Germline V lookup: CDR1 LNHDA, CDR2 SQIVND (reference sequence). Written as DNA, the CDR3 is TGTGCCAGTAGTATCGTTGCGGGAGGGCCCTACAATGAGCAGTTCTTC. This translates into CASSIVAGGPYNEQFF.